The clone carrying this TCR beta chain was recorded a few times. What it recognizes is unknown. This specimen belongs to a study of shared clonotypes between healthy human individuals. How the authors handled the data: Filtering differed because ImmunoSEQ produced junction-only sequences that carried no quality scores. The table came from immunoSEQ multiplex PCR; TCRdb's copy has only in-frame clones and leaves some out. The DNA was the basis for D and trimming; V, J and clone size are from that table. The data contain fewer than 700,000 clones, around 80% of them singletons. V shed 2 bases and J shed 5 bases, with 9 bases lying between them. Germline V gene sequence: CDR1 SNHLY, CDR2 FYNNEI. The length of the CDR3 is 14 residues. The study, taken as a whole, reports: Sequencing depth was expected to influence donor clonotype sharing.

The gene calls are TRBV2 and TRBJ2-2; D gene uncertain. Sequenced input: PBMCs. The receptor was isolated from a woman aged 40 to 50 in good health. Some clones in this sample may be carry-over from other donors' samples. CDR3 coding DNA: TGTGCCAGCAGTGAATCGGGCGGTACCGGGGAGCTGTTTTTT. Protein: CASSESGGTGELFF.